A selection of T cell receptor beta chains follows, all from one sample in a study of T cell changes during pregnancy in multiple sclerosis. The data were produced by immunoSEQ multiplex PCR, yet TCRdb's version contains in-frame clones alone and is incomplete. Here the sample spans approximately 50,000 clones, roughly nine tenths being singletons. The sample in question was CD8+ T cells from peripheral blood mononuclear cells, obtained after pregnancy. These receptors came from a female donor with multiple sclerosis, enrolled in a pregnancy study. Each CDR3 is given without its conserved first and last residue. Size tells how often a clone was seen (once, few, many) or the class of an expanded clone, and some rows leave it out.

clone size,V gene,CDR3 protein
once,TRBV4-1,ASSQDQENEKLF
NA,TRBV25-1,ASSGKGAKRGNQPQH
NA,TRBV7-3,ASSQAGGPGEAF
NA,TRBV5-1,ASSLSGVRYNSPLH
few,TRBV29-1,SVDWLVRGQETQY
NA,TRBV27,ASSFGGSFYT
NA,TRBV6-5,ASRYEVNTEAF
few,TRBV9,ASSLPPDSANTEAF
NA,TRBV4-1,ASRQGVGHNEQF
NA,TRBV5-8,ASSIKSGANTGELF
NA,TRBV6-5,ASSSPGMDEQF
NA,TRBV10-2,ASSGGFTDTQY
NA,TRBV2,ASSLFSDEQF
NA,TRBV10-3,AISVRERGGYTGELF
NA,TRBV6-5,ASSYSGLAGGQY
NA,TRBV7-8,ASSLSGQQNEQF
many,TRBV6-1,ASSTGGGAYNEQF
NA,TRBV5-6,ASSLPQQDYGYT
NA,TRBV4-1,ASSQEVSGEAF
NA,TRBV15,ATSRDDPSHWTGELF
NA,TRBV13,ASSLLGQRGHEQY
few,TRBV19,ASSIGSQPQH
NA,TRBV6-5,ASSQDAGQGVYT
NA,TRBV7-6,ASSPGPGRGRPDNEQF
NA,TRBV5-1,ASSFTSGGAGEQF
once,TRBV4-2,ASSQASGRGDTDTQY
NA,TRBV10-2,ASSSQGAALH
NA,TRBV4-2,ASSQVGAPSGANVLT
NA,TRBV9,ASSVVGEPQETQY
few,TRBV7-9,ASSDSQGWYYEQY
NA,TRBV30,AWSVVTDTQY
NA,TRBV6-5,ASREQGNTGELF
NA,TRBV2,ARVSGGYT
once,TRBV6-6,ASSYQDTFQETQY
NA,TRBV9,ASTATGTSGGGLDTQY